This T cell receptor beta chain originates from a study of OX40 agonist ivuxolimab in advanced cancers. Across the study: As their treatment, patients were administered ivuxolimab, an agonistic anti-OX40 (CD134) antibody. At 65% to 90% male, the cohort had a mean age of about 60 years, ranging from about 23 to 79.

Autoimmune disease history or systemic immunosuppression disqualified patients. CDR3 length: 14 amino acids. Germline V gene sequence: CDR1 SGHVS, CDR2 FNYEAQ. V lost 1 base to trimming and J lost 6 bases; unmatched junction nucleotides: 6. The table came from immunoSEQ multiplex PCR; TCRdb's copy has only in-frame clones and leaves some out. The data hold tens of thousands of clones, with around 85% observed a single time. The material sequenced was CD4+ or CD8+ T cells sorted from blood, taken in a trial of the OX40 agonist ivuxolimab. The receptor comes from an adult with an advanced solid tumor such as melanoma, head and neck, liver or kidney cancer. This sequence joins TRBV7-6 and TRBJ2-7, with 7 nucleotides matching TRBD1. The chain's CDR3 is CASSLERGLGEQYF. The CDR3 region has the DNA TGTGCCAGCAGCTTAGAAAGGGGGCTCGGCGAGCAGTACTTC. The full variable domain, its missing parts supplied by reference TRBV7-6 and TRBJ2-7, is GAGVSQSPRYKVTKRGQDVALRCDPISGHVSLYWYRQALGQGPEFLTYFNYEAQQDKSGLPNDRFSAERPEGSISTLTIQRTEQRDSAMYRCASSLERGLGEQYFGPGTRLTVT.